One and the same sample provided the 13 T cell receptor beta chains below, sequenced in a study of blood T cell repertoires in COVID-19. The table came from immunoSEQ multiplex PCR; TCRdb's copy has only in-frame clones and leaves some out. Of some 97,000 clones in the sample, 85% are singletons; the top ten hold roughly 12%. Sequencing was done on a sample of peripheral blood. Receptor source: a human donor in a cohort sampled during active COVID-19.

The chain employs TRBV27 and TRBJ2-7; D is possibly TRBD1 (6 bases). Deletions cut 6 bases from V and 0 bases from J, with 18 bases between. This CDR3 comprises 16 residues. In germline, CDR1 is MNHEY, CDR2 SMNVEV (reference sequence). The CDR3 sequence: CASSRKGQPSSYEQYF. The CDR3 region has the DNA TGTGCCAGCAGCCGCAAAGGACAGCCGAGCTCCTACGAGCAGTACTTC.

The rearrangement uses TRBV4-3 and TRBJ1-3, with 8 bases that match TRBD1. The CDR3 has 15 amino acids. CDR1 and CDR2 (germline): LGHNA, YSLEER. V was pared by 3 bases and J by 9 bases, with 10 bases of the junction left unmatched. CDR3 amino acids: CASSQSTGVLGTIYF. Here the CDR3 DNA reads TGCGCCAGCAGCCAGTCGACAGGGGTCCTTGGCACCATATATTTT.

This clone has only one observation. CDR3 in amino acids: CASKIGLAGAETQYF. The CDR3 nucleotides are TGTGCCAGCAAGATAGGACTAGCGGGAGCAGAGACCCAGTACTTC. The rearrangement joins TRBV6-6 to TRBJ2-5; 13 positions agree with TRBD2. V shed 7 bases, J shed 4 bases, and the junction held 6 bases outside the gene matches. CDR3 length: 15 residues. In germline, CDR1 is MNHNY, CDR2 SVGAGI (reference sequence).

The chain couples TRBV5-6 to TRBJ1-2, with 8 bases fitting TRBD1. Germline CDR1 reads SGHDT; CDR2 reads YYEEEE. The CDR3 has 14 residues. V gave up 0 bases and J gave up 5 bases; unmatched junction bases: 3. The CDR3 nucleotides are TGTGCCAGCAGCTTGGGGACAGGGCCGTATGGCTACACCTTC. Translating gives CASSLGTGPYGYTF.

The chain has TRBV18 and TRBJ2-7; TRBD2 matches at 7 bases. Germline V CDR1 and CDR2: KGHSH, LQKENI. The CDR3 length is 12 residues. V was pared by 6 bases and J by 3 bases, with 2 bases of the junction left unmatched. The CDR3 DNA follows: TGTGCCAGCTCTGGGGGGGGCTACGAGCAGTACTTC. Its protein product is CASSGGGYEQYF.

This chain uses TRBV12-5 with TRBJ2-7; a possible D gene is TRBD1 (6 bases). Trimming took off 7 bases at V and 5 bases at J, with 18 bases between the two ends. The germline V gene has CDR1 LGHNT and CDR2 FRNRAP. The CDR3 contains 14 residues. CDR3 protein: CASAPTGSVDEQYF. In DNA, the CDR3 is TGTGCTAGTGCCCCCACAGGGAGTGTGGACGAGCAGTACTTC.

The CDR3 reads CASSRGQVVGNQPQHF. The CDR3 DNA follows: TGTGCCAGCAGCCGAGGACAGGTGGTAGGCAATCAGCCCCAGCATTTT. The chain links TRBV7-8 to TRBJ1-5, with TRBD1 identical over 7 bases. CDR3 size: 16 residues. J was trimmed by 2 bases and V by 5 bases; bases with no gene match: 9. Germline V lookup: CDR1 SGHVS, CDR2 FQNEAQ.

This clone was counted a single time. The gene calls are TRBV14 and TRBJ2-7, with D perhaps matching TRBD1 (6 bases). Germline values: CDR1 SGHDN, CDR2 FVKESK. V lost 4 bases and J 2 bases, leaving 18 bases between the germline ends. The CDR3 covers 16 residues. The CDR3 spells CASSPRRGDNAYEQYF. For the CDR3, the DNA is TGTGCCAGCAGCCCCCGGCGAGGGGACAACGCCTACGAGCAGTACTTC. The whole variable domain, remainder taken from reference TRBV14 and TRBJ2-7, is EAGVTQFPSHSVIEKGQTVTLRCDPISGHDNLYWYRRVMGKEIKFLLHFVKESKQDESGMPNNRFLAERTGGTYSTLKVQPAELEDSGVYFCASSPRRGDNAYEQYFGPGTRLTVT.

The CDR3 spells CASSLLFSWGGSTGTIYF. CDR3 DNA sequence: TGTGCCAGCAGCTTGCTCTTCTCATGGGGGGGGTCCACCGGCACCATATATTTT. This chain links TRBV5-6 with TRBJ1-3; D is possibly TRBD1 (5 bases). V dropped 1 base and J dropped 9 bases, with 26 bases sitting between them. Germline V CDR1 and CDR2: SGHDT, YYEEEE. The CDR3 is 18 residues long.

CDR3 sequence (DNA): TGTGCCAGCAGAACCCTAGCGGGGGCGACCTACGAGCAGTACTTC. This encodes CASRTLAGATYEQYF. This chain links TRBV6-6 with TRBJ2-7, with 10 bases fitting TRBD2. This CDR3 has 15 amino acids. Losses at the gene ends were 6 bases for V and 2 bases for J; bases not matched to a gene: 7. Germline V lookup: CDR1 MNHNY, CDR2 SVGAGI (reference sequence).

The chain is built from TRBV7-8 and TRBJ2-3; the D is unclear. Germline V gives CDR1 SGHVS, CDR2 FQNEAQ. The V gene lost 1 base and the J gene lost 10 bases, with 6 bases spanning the gap. This CDR3 spans 11 amino acids. The CDR3 spells CASSLDQAQYF. The CDR3 region has the DNA TGTGCCAGCAGCTTAGACCAGGCGCAGTATTTT. Full variable domain (remainder filled in from reference TRBV7-8 and TRBJ2-3): GAGVSQSPRYKVAKRGQDVALRCDPISGHVSLFWYQQALGQGPEFLTYFQNEAQLDKSGLPSDRFFAERPEGSVSTLKIQRTQQEDSAVYLCASSLDQAQYFGPGTRLTVL.

The chain is built from TRBV27 and TRBJ2-3; D gene ambiguous. Germline CDR1 and CDR2: MNHEY and SMNVEV (reference sequence). Trimming shortened V by 2 bases and J by 2 bases, and 11 bases separated the two germline ends. The length of the CDR3 is 15 residues. CDR3 sequence: CASSLENRNTDTQYF. The CDR3 region has the DNA TGTGCCAGCAGTTTAGAGAACAGAAACACAGATACGCAGTATTTT.

The chain uses TRBV5-5 and TRBJ2-5; D is unclear. The CDR3 loop spans 12 amino acids. CDR1 and CDR2 from the germline V gene are SGHKS and YYEKEE (reference sequence). V was pared by 1 base and J by 2 bases, with 3 bases between. The CDR3 sequence is CASSLPQETQYF. As DNA, the CDR3 is TGTGCCAGCAGCTTGCCGCAAGAGACCCAGTACTTC. The entire variable domain, with the rest obtained from reference TRBV5-5 and TRBJ2-5, is as follows: DAGVTQSPTHLIKTRGQQVTLRCSPISGHKSVSWYQQVLGQGPQFIFQYYEKEERGRGNFPDRFSARQFPNYSSELNVNALLLGDSALYLCASSLPQETQYFGPGTRLLVL.